These 6 T cell receptor beta chains share one sample of origin, sequenced in a study of blood T cell dynamics during melanoma immunotherapy. Sequencing was performed with immunoSEQ multiplex PCR; in TCRdb, only in-frame clones are kept and a portion is missing. The table shows about 19,000 clones, with 70% to 90% occurring only once. Sample time point: week 3, after first cycle of checkpoint inhibitor. This specimen was blood, taken from a patient treated with checkpoint blockade. These receptors all stem from a human donor with melanoma.

The genes are TRBV29-1 and TRBJ2-7, with D perhaps TRBD2 (6 bases). The germline V and J ends were trimmed by 0 bases and 9 bases, with 12 bases remaining between them. Looked up from germline, CDR1 is SQVTM and CDR2 is ANQGSEA. The CDR3 loop spans 12 amino acids. This chain's CDR3 is CSVEEGPEGQYF. The DNA of the CDR3 is TGCAGCGTTGAAGAAGGTCCGGAGGGGCAGTACTTC.

This clone has a handful of counts. The chain joins TRBV10-3 to TRBJ2-7; TRBD2 matches at 9 bases. The CDR3 consists of 13 residues. Trimming took 8 bases from V and 5 from J; bases not matched to a gene: 7. The germline gives CDR1 ENHRY, CDR2 SYGVKD. The CDR3: CAIRAGGNNEQYF. The CDR3 bases are TGTGCCATCCGTGCGGGAGGGAATAACGAGCAGTACTTC.

This clone occurred a few times. V usage is TRBV27 and J usage is TRBJ2-4; TRBD2 matches at 8 bases. The CDR3 length is 13 residues. The germline V gene has CDR1 MNHEY and CDR2 SMNVEV (reference sequence). The J segment lost 9 bases and the V segment lost 8 bases, leaving 9 bases of the junction unmatched. The DNA for the CDR3 is TGTGCCAGCCGTAGCGGGATAAATCCCATTCAGTACTTC. It specifies CASRSGINPIQYF.

In its sample, this clone was seen a few times. The chain is built from TRBV18 and TRBJ2-3, with D possibly being TRBD2 (5 bases). The germline CDR1 and CDR2 sequences are KGHSH and LQKENI. Between the trimmed V and J ends, which lost 0 bases and 4 bases, there was a span of 11 bases. CDR3 length equals 15 residues. CDR3 residues: CASSPPGVPADTQYF. DNA for the CDR3: TGTGCCAGCTCACCACCGGGAGTCCCTGCAGATACGCAGTATTTT.

The V call is TRBV4-3, the J call TRBJ2-7, with TRBD1 matching 8 bases. In germline, CDR1 is LGHNA, CDR2 YSLEER. This CDR3 contains 16 residues. The V segment lost 0 bases and the J segment 5 bases; nucleotides outside the gene matches: 9. In DNA, the CDR3 is TGCGCCAGCAGCCAAGATTGGAACAGGGGGAGCGACGAGCAGTACTTC. It encodes CASSQDWNRGSDEQYF.

The V gene is TRBV14, the J gene TRBJ2-2; D is undetermined. V was trimmed by 1 base and J by 5 bases, leaving 5 bases between them. CDR1 is SGHDN and CDR2 is FVKESK in the germline V gene. This CDR3 contains 13 residues. CDR3 loop: CASSQVRTGELFF. CDR3 nucleotides: TGTGCCAGCAGCCAAGTAAGGACCGGGGAGCTGTTTTTT. The variable domain in full, completed from reference TRBV14 and TRBJ2-2, reads EAGVTQFPSHSVIEKGQTVTLRCDPISGHDNLYWYRRVMGKEIKFLLHFVKESKQDESGMPNNRFLAERTGGTYSTLKVQPAELEDSGVYFCASSQVRTGELFFGEGSRLTVL.